The 27 T cell receptor beta chains listed next were all sequenced from one sample in a study of cytomegalovirus exposure and HLA in healthy donors (dated by TCRdb to the late 2010s). The receptor library was made with the immunoSEQ multiplex PCR assay. The multiplex PCR relied on a mix of 60 forward primers for TCR Vbeta segments and 13 reverse primers for TCR Jbeta segments. Held by TCRdb, this immuneACCESS table contains in-frame sequences only and omits some clones. Under half of the omission traces to an unresolved V gene where checked; the cause of the rest is unknown. The table for this sample lists around 140,000 clones; 77% of them were counted only once. Clones ranked in the top ten supply 3.5% to 5% of the sample. Sequenced sample: PBMCs. The receptors here all came from a male donor in good health and CMV-seronegative.

The chain is built from TRBV5-1 and TRBJ2-2; D possibly corresponds to TRBD2 (6 bases). V lost 4 bases to trimming and J lost 6 bases, with 19 bases between them. Germline assignment: CDR1 SGHRS and CDR2 YFSETQ. The CDR3 length is 16 residues. CDR3 DNA: TGCGCCAGCAGCCTAACCGGGACTTACTCGCCCGGGGAGCTGTTTTTT. Protein: CASSLTGTYSPGELFF.

The chain has TRBV6-1 and TRBJ2-5; 8 bases are a match to TRBD1. CDR1 and CDR2 (germline): MNHNS, SASEGT. The CDR3 is 16 residues long. With 4 bases clipped from V and 4 bases from J, the junction kept 11 bases outside the gene matches. CDR3 region: CASSVTTGGVGETQYF. The CDR3 nucleotides read TGTGCCAGCAGTGTGACTACAGGGGGTGTTGGAGAGACCCAGTACTTC.

The chain links TRBV6-1 to TRBJ2-4; the match to TRBD1 covers 8 bases. With V trimmed by 6 bases and J by 3 bases, 1 base remained unmatched. CDR3 length: 13 residues. The germline V gene encodes CDR1 MNHNS and CDR2 SASEGT. The CDR3 spells CASRDRVKNIQYF. In nucleotides, the CDR3 is TGTGCCAGCAGGGACAGGGTCAAAAACATTCAGTACTTC.

The V call is TRBV9, the J call TRBJ1-2, with 9 bases that match TRBD1. Per the germline V gene, CDR1 is SGDLS and CDR2 is YYNGEE. With 3 bases clipped from V and 6 bases from J, the junction kept 9 bases outside the gene matches. There are 15 residues in the CDR3. The CDR3 here is CASSGDSTGGNGYTF. In DNA, the CDR3 is TGTGCCAGCAGCGGAGATTCGACAGGGGGTAATGGCTACACCTTC.

The chain combines TRBV5-4 with TRBJ2-7; 9 positions agree with TRBD2. Germline V CDR1 and CDR2: SGHNT, YYREEE (reference sequence). CDR3 size: 15 residues. With V trimmed by 4 bases and J by 3 bases, 8 bases remained unmatched. CDR3 sequence: CASSTSGGPGYEQYF. The CDR3 DNA is TGTGCCAGCAGCACCAGCGGGGGGCCGGGCTACGAGCAGTACTTC.

In this sample, this clone turned up once. The genes are TRBV19 and TRBJ2-5; TRBD2 agrees at 9 bases. V was pared by 1 base and J by 7 bases, with 4 bases of the junction left unmatched. The germline gives CDR1 LNHDA, CDR2 SQIVND (reference sequence). The CDR3 is made up of 14 amino acids. The CDR3 DNA sequence: TGTGCCAGTAGTATAGTGGGACTAGCTGCGACCCAGTACTTC. The encoded protein is CASSIVGLAATQYF.

The chain employs TRBV5-4 and TRBJ2-5; D gene uncertain. CDR1 and CDR2 from the germline V gene are SGHNT and YYREEE (reference sequence). Trimming pared 4 bases from V and 3 bases from J, leaving 13 bases between. This CDR3 comprises 14 residues. The CDR3 sequence: CASSRSEAKETQYF. DNA for the CDR3: TGTGCCAGCAGCCGTTCTGAGGCGAAAGAGACCCAGTACTTC.

The chain carries TRBV19 and TRBJ1-1; tentative D call: TRBD1 (5 bases). CDR1 LNHDA and CDR2 SQIVND come from the germline V gene (reference sequence). Trimming removed 4 bases at V and 10 bases at J, with 13 bases between. CDR3 length equals 12 residues. CDR3 nucleotide sequence: TGTGCCAGTAGTACCCGGGACTACCGAGCTTTCTTT. Residues: CASSTRDYRAFF.

This clone appeared a few times. This chain joins TRBV5-5 and TRBJ2-1; tentative D call: TRBD2 (5 bases). The CDR3 sequence is 16 residues long. Germline CDR1 SGHKS, CDR2 YYEKEE (reference sequence). Trimming took 0 bases from V and 2 from J, leaving 12 bases between them. In DNA, the CDR3 is TGTGCCAGCAGCTTGGGTGGGAGTGGAACCTACAATGAGCAGTTCTTC. Its translation: CASSLGGSGTYNEQFF.

J is TRBJ1-2 and V is TRBV10-3; D remains ambiguous. V shed 0 bases and J shed 4 bases, with 9 bases lying between them. Germline V gene lookup returns CDR1 ENHRY and CDR2 SYGVKD. The CDR3 covers 14 residues. CDR3 protein: CAISESEGLYGYTF. The CDR3 nucleotides are TGTGCCATCAGTGAGTCTGAGGGCCTCTATGGCTACACCTTC.

The V call is TRBV18, the J call TRBJ2-7; 11 bases are a match to TRBD1. CDR1 is KGHSH, CDR2 LQKENI, per germline. The CDR3 is made up of 15 amino acids. The V and J ends lost 3 bases and 6 bases, in that order; junction bases with no gene match: 7. The CDR3 sequence: CASSPTTGTGGEQYF. The CDR3, as DNA: TGTGCCAGCTCACCGACAACCGGGACAGGGGGCGAGCAGTACTTC.

The chain uses TRBV7-8 and TRBJ2-2; the D gene is possibly TRBD1 (6 bases). Germline CDR1 reads SGHVS; CDR2 reads FQNEAQ. The CDR3 length is 17 residues. V was trimmed by 5 bases and J by 4 bases, leaving 20 bases between them. The CDR3 nucleotides read TGTGCCAGCAGCCCAATTGGGGTTCCGACAGGCACCGGGGAGCTGTTTTTT. It encodes CASSPIGVPTGTGELFF.

This sequence joins TRBV5-1 and TRBJ2-1; D possibly corresponds to TRBD1 (5 bases). V was trimmed by 0 bases and J by 8 bases, leaving 12 bases between them. The length of the CDR3 is 14 residues. Germline loops: CDR1 SGHRS, CDR2 YFSETQ. DNA of the CDR3: TGCGCCAGCAGCTTGGAGGCAGGGCGCGATGAGCAGTTCTTC. This sequence encodes CASSLEAGRDEQFF.

The rearrangement links TRBV18 to TRBJ2-2; TRBD1 is a possible D gene (6 bases). With 8 bases removed from V and 1 base from J, the gap between germline ends came to 14 bases. CDR3 length: 15 amino acids. Germline V lookup: CDR1 KGHSH, CDR2 LQKENI. The CDR3 loop is CASARDTMNTGELFF. The CDR3 DNA reads as TGTGCCAGCGCTCGGGACACAATGAACACCGGGGAGCTGTTTTTT.

Turning to this clone: The junction departs from germline at one end; a sequencing error may be responsible. V is TRBV7-9 and J is TRBJ2-7; tentative D call: TRBD2 (5 bases). Germline-derived CDR1 and CDR2 are SEHNR and FQNEAQ (reference sequence). CDR3 length: 15 residues. The CDR3 DNA follows: TGTTCCAGCAGCTTTTTGGTTAGCGAGGCCTACGAGCAGTACTTC. Translation: CSSSFLVSEAYEQYF.

The chain employs TRBV6-6 and TRBJ2-7; 11 bases are a match to TRBD2. The CDR3 has 14 residues. V lost 5 bases to trimming and J lost 2 bases; unmatched junction nucleotides: 2. The germline CDR1 and CDR2 sequences are MNHNY and SVGAGI (reference sequence). This CDR3 reads CASSRLAGPYEQYF. CDR3 coding DNA: TGTGCCAGCAGTAGACTAGCGGGGCCCTACGAGCAGTACTTC.

The rearrangement uses TRBV11-3 and TRBJ2-3, with D maybe TRBD2 (5 bases). In germline, CDR1 is SGHNT, CDR2 YENEEA. The CDR3 consists of 15 residues. V lost 0 bases to trimming and J lost 4 bases, with 11 bases between them. The chain's CDR3 is CASSLDGLAADTQYF. CDR3 nucleotide sequence: TGTGCCAGCAGCTTAGATGGCCTAGCAGCAGATACGCAGTATTTT.

This sequence joins TRBV4-1 and TRBJ1-5, with 9 positions matching TRBD1. Trimming removed 8 bases from V and 4 bases from J; junction bases left unmatched: 9. The germline V gene has CDR1 MGHRA and CDR2 YSYEKL. This CDR3 contains 15 residues. CDR3 nucleotide sequence: TGCGCCAGCGCTGAAAACAGGGGGCGAAATCAGCCCCAGCATTTT. Amino acids: CASAENRGRNQPQHF.

The rearrangement links TRBV19 to TRBJ2-2; 11 bases map to TRBD2. CDR1 is LNHDA, CDR2 SQIVND, per germline (reference sequence). V trimming: 5 bases; J trimming: 4 bases; junction bases outside the gene matches: 6. The CDR3 has 16 amino acids. CDR3: CASSSIAGGPTGELFF. The CDR3 nucleotides are TGTGCCAGTAGTTCTATAGCGGGAGGGCCCACCGGGGAGCTGTTTTTT.

The chain employs TRBV4-1 and TRBJ1-1, with TRBD1 identical over 8 bases. The CDR3 extends over 14 amino acids. The junction had 4 bases not matched to a gene; V was cut back by 1 base and J by 6 bases. CDR1 and CDR2 (germline): MGHRA, YSYEKL. CDR3 bases: TGCGCCAGCAGCCAAGCGACAGGGGCGGCTGAAGCTTTCTTT. Amino acid sequence: CASSQATGAAEAFF.

This rearrangement joins TRBV6-5 to TRBJ1-1; 7 nucleotides align to TRBD1. Germline-derived CDR1 and CDR2 are MNHEY and SVGAGI. The V and J ends lost 11 bases and 5 bases, in that order; junction bases with no gene match: 11. CDR3 length equals 13 residues. CDR3 sequence: CAAKRGPGTEAFF. As DNA, the CDR3 is TGTGCCGCAAAAAGGGGGCCGGGTACTGAAGCTTTCTTT.

On this clone: A junction boundary mismatches the germline segment, possibly from a read error. J is TRBJ2-2 and V is TRBV7-2; D remains ambiguous. The CDR3 runs 13 residues. From germline, CDR1 is SGHTA and CDR2 FQGNSA. CDR3 region: CASSLFNSGELFF. CDR3 sequence (DNA): TGTGCCAGCAGCTTATTTAACAGCGGGGAGCTGTTTTTT.

V gene TRBV4-2 combines with J gene TRBJ2-1; 9 positions agree with TRBD2. The length of the CDR3 is 17 residues. The J segment lost 7 bases and the V segment lost 0 bases, leaving 10 bases of the junction unmatched. Germline V lookup: CDR1 LGHNA, CDR2 YNFKEQ. The CDR3 is CASSQDKGVAGENEQFF. CDR3 nucleotide sequence: TGTGCCAGCAGCCAAGATAAAGGGGTAGCGGGGGAAAATGAGCAGTTCTTC.

This rearrangement joins TRBV5-1 to TRBJ2-3, with no clear D. The CDR3 is 14 amino acids. The germline V gene has CDR1 SGHRS and CDR2 YFSETQ. The V end was cut by 0 bases, the J end by 2 bases, with 7 bases between. The CDR3 is CASSLVLDTDTQYF. The DNA of the CDR3 is TGCGCCAGCAGCTTGGTCCTAGACACAGATACGCAGTATTTT.

This clone was seen only a few times. The chain combines TRBV6-5 with TRBJ2-7; TRBD1 matches 11 bases. With V trimmed by 3 bases and J by 3 bases, 4 bases remained unmatched. Germline CDR1 is MNHEY and CDR2 is SVGAGI. The CDR3 loop spans 15 amino acids. This CDR3 reads CASSYVDRGLYEQYF. In nucleotides, the CDR3 is TGTGCCAGCAGTTATGTGGACAGGGGGCTCTACGAGCAGTACTTC.

This chain connects TRBV28 to TRBJ2-5; tentatively, D is TRBD2 (7 bases). V lost 1 base and J 8 bases, leaving 14 bases between the germline ends. The CDR3 covers 14 residues. In germline, CDR1 is MDHEN, CDR2 SYDVKM. The CDR3 DNA sequence: TGTGCCAGCAGTTTATCAGGGGAGGGGCGAACCCAGTACTTC. Translated, it gives CASSLSGEGRTQYF.

The chain has TRBV19 and TRBJ2-1; 13 bases line up with TRBD2. The germline gives CDR1 LNHDA, CDR2 SQIVND (reference sequence). V shed 0 bases and J 4 bases; nucleotides not matched to a gene: 0. The CDR3 has 16 residues. The CDR3 is CASSIEGLAGYNEQFF. The CDR3 DNA sequence: TGTGCCAGTAGTATAGAGGGACTAGCGGGATACAATGAGCAGTTCTTC.